The 31 T cell receptor beta chains below were found in one sample sequenced in a study of T-cell memory formation after mild COVID-19. In TCRdb, the 5' RACE reads were re-called with MiXCR into one record per CDR3 protein. This sample carries 300,000 or so distinct CDR3 sequences, around 15% of them seen once, and the ten largest clones take approximately 25%. The sample was PBMCs or a T cell subset sorted from them (not recorded which). These receptor sequences come from a man aged 18 to 29 who had mild COVID-19 (a few samples of this study predate the infection). Cell type and time point are not known.

This clonotype was detected a few times. The chain carries TRBV2 and TRBJ2-3; tentative D call: TRBD2 (5 bases). The germline gives CDR1 SNHLY, CDR2 FYNNEI. This CDR3 spans 14 amino acids. V was cut by 0 bases and J by 4 bases, with 8 bases left in between. The CDR3 reads CASSEAREPDTQYF. The CDR3 nucleotides read TGTGCCAGCAGTGAAGCGAGGGAGCCAGATACGCAGTATTTT.

The chain links TRBV7-2 to TRBJ1-5; possible D gene TRBD1, 5 bases. Germline V CDR1 and CDR2: SGHTA, FQGNSA. The CDR3 sequence is 15 residues long. V lost 2 bases and J lost 0, with 8 bases in between. CDR3 in amino acids: CASSLYRNSNQPQHF. Here the CDR3 DNA reads TGTGCCAGCAGCTTATACAGGAATAGCAATCAGCCCCAGCATTTT. Together with reference TRBV7-2 and TRBJ1-5, the CDR3 gives the full variable domain: GAGVSQSPSNKVTEKGKDVELRCDPISGHTALYWYRQSLGQGLEFLIYFQGNSAPDKSGLPSDRFSAERTGGSVSTLTIQRTQQEDSAVYLCASSLYRNSNQPQHFGDGTRLSIL.

This clonotype was seen a few times. V is TRBV6-1 and J is TRBJ2-1; 10 bases are shared with TRBD1. The CDR3 extends over 14 amino acids. CDR1 and CDR2 (germline): MNHNS, SASEGT. V trimming: 1 base; J trimming: 6 bases; junction bases outside the gene matches: 0. The CDR3 coding sequence is TGTGCCAGCAGTGAAGGGACAGGGGGCAATGAGCAGTTCTTC. Translated: CASSEGTGGNEQFF.

This clonotype showed up just a few times. As DNA, the CDR3 is TGTGCCAGCAGCTTAGCCGGGACTAGCGGGGGATACGAGCAGTACTTC. Translation: CASSLAGTSGGYEQYF. The gene calls are TRBV7-8 and TRBJ2-7; 14 positions agree with TRBD2. Per the germline V gene, CDR1 is SGHVS and CDR2 is FQNEAQ. V trimming: 0 bases; J trimming: 4 bases; junction bases outside the gene matches: 2. This CDR3 has 16 amino acids.

This clonotype has a handful of counts. V usage is TRBV2 and J usage is TRBJ1-5, with a possible D match to TRBD1 (5 bases). Trimming removed 3 bases at V and 7 bases at J, with 16 bases between. The CDR3 extends over 15 amino acids. Germline loops: CDR1 SNHLY, CDR2 FYNNEI. CDR3 bases: TGTGCCAGCAGTGACGACCTTCGGGGGGACCAGCCCCAGCATTTT. This codes for CASSDDLRGDQPQHF.

The rearrangement uses TRBV20-1 and TRBJ2-2; D remains unclear. V dropped 3 bases and J dropped 1 base, with 9 bases sitting between them. The CDR3 has 14 amino acids. Germline CDR1 is DFQATT and CDR2 is SNEGSKA (reference sequence). This CDR3 is CSARVPENTGELFF. CDR3 nucleotides: TGCAGTGCTAGGGTCCCGGAGAACACCGGGGAGCTGTTTTTT.

The J gene is TRBJ1-1, the V gene TRBV29-1; TRBD1 matches 7 bases. The CDR3 extends over 13 amino acids. Germline CDR1 is SQVTM and CDR2 is ANQGSEA. Trimming cost V 5 bases and J 2 bases; bases outside gene matches: 5. CDR3 sequence: CSVSRDSNTEAFF. The CDR3 coding sequence is TGCAGCGTTAGCCGGGACAGTAACACTGAAGCTTTCTTT.

The DNA for the CDR3 is TGTGCCACCAGCAGAGATCTGGCAGGAAACATTCAGTACTTC. Amino acid sequence: CATSRDLAGNIQYF. The chain employs TRBV15 and TRBJ2-4; the D is unclear. Germline V lookup: CDR1 LNHNV, CDR2 YYDKDF (reference sequence). CDR3 length: 14 amino acids. Trimming removed 0 bases from V and 6 bases from J, with 9 bases in between.

V usage is TRBV6-2 or TRBV6-3 and J usage is TRBJ2-6; no definite D call. The germline V and J ends were trimmed by 6 bases and 0 bases, with 6 bases remaining between them. CDR1 and CDR2 from the germline V gene are MNHEY and SVGEGT. This CDR3 is built from 14 residues. In DNA, the CDR3 is TGTGCCAGCAGGCACTACTCTGGGGCCAACGTCCTGACTTTC. Encoded protein: CASRHYSGANVLTF.

This clonotype has a handful of counts. The chain uses TRBV6-5 and TRBJ1-1; D gene ambiguous. The CDR3 spans 13 residues. Germline V CDR1 and CDR2: MNHEY, SVGAGI. V was trimmed by 2 bases and J by 2 bases, leaving 6 bases between them. CDR3 in amino acids: CASSYKSNTEAFF. The DNA for the CDR3 is TGTGCCAGCAGTTACAAGAGCAACACTGAAGCTTTCTTT.

This clonotype was seen repeatedly, ten times or more. J is TRBJ2-5 and V is TRBV3-1; TRBD2 matches at 11 bases. The CDR3 is 16 residues long. The germline V gene has CDR1 LGHDT and CDR2 YNNKEL (reference sequence). J was trimmed by 3 bases and V by 5 bases; bases with no gene match: 8. CDR3 coding DNA: TGTGCCAGCAGCGCCGCTTTAGCGGGGGGGAAAGAGACCCAGTACTTC. Its translation: CASSAALAGGKETQYF.

The table lists this clonotype with a count of one. This chain uses TRBV6-5 with TRBJ1-2; tentatively, D is TRBD1 (5 bases). This CDR3 region has 16 residues. V was pared by 6 bases and J by 0 bases, with 17 bases between. The germline V gene has CDR1 MNHEY and CDR2 SVGAGI. CDR3: CASRRQLKISNYGYTF. The DNA of the CDR3 is TGTGCCAGCAGAAGACAGCTAAAAATTTCTAACTATGGCTACACCTTC.

The chain couples TRBV11-2 to TRBJ2-3; D uncertain. Trimming left V 1 base short and J 7 bases short, with 6 bases between. This CDR3 has 12 amino acids. Germline V gene data show CDR1 as SGHAT and CDR2 as FQNNGV. Here the CDR3 DNA reads TGTGCCAGCAGCTTAGGAAGGAATACGCAGTATTTT. It specifies CASSLGRNTQYF.

The chain is built from TRBV12-3 or TRBV12-4 and TRBJ2-2; D gene uncertain. This CDR3 region has 14 residues. Between the trimmed V and J ends, which lost 9 bases and 2 bases, there was a span of 13 bases. The CDR3, as DNA: TGTGCCAGAACTGTACAGATAAACACCGGGGAGCTGTTTTTT. This translates into CARTVQINTGELFF.

This clonotype turned up a few times. The CDR3 DNA is TGCGCCAGCAGCCATGGCAGGGGCTATGAGCAGTTCTTC. Residues: CASSHGRGYEQFF. This chain joins TRBV4-1 and TRBJ2-1, with a weak D call TRBD1 (6 bases). The CDR3 is 13 residues long. V was shortened by 3 bases and J by 8 bases, with 11 bases between the two germline ends. Germline V gives CDR1 MGHRA, CDR2 YSYEKL.

DNA of the CDR3: TGTGCCAGCAGCTTGGCCGGGACAGGGCTCTTCTCTGGAAACACCATATATTTT. It is translated as CASSLAGTGLFSGNTIYF. The V and J genes are TRBV5-5 and TRBJ1-3; 9 bases line up with TRBD1. Germline values: CDR1 SGHKS, CDR2 YYEKEE (reference sequence). The V gene end was trimmed by 0 bases and the J gene end by 0 bases; junction bases not matched to a gene: 7. CDR3 size: 18 residues.

V is TRBV2 and J is TRBJ2-5; D may be TRBD2 (7 bases). Per germline, CDR1 SNHLY and CDR2 FYNNEI. Trimming took 8 bases from V and 5 from J, leaving 15 bases between them. The CDR3 covers 13 residues. CDR3 in amino acids: CASGGGPVETQYF. CDR3 bases: TGTGCCAGCGGCGGGGGCCCGGTGGAGACCCAGTACTTC.

The chain carries TRBV12-3 or TRBV12-4 and TRBJ2-5; TRBD2 matches at 9 bases. The J segment lost 4 bases and the V segment lost 6 bases, leaving 9 bases of the junction unmatched. The CDR3 runs 15 residues. CDR3 nucleotide sequence: TGTGCCAGCAGACTCCTAGCGGGGAGTGGAGAGACCCAGTACTTC. It is translated as CASRLLAGSGETQYF.

The chain couples TRBV9 to TRBJ2-5, with TRBD2 matching 7 bases. The CDR3 is made up of 17 amino acids. J was trimmed by 0 bases and V by 0 bases; bases with no gene match: 8. The germline gives CDR1 SGDLS, CDR2 YYNGEE. CDR3 amino acids: CASSVDPGGIYQETQYF. The DNA for the CDR3 is TGTGCCAGCAGCGTAGATCCCGGGGGGATCTACCAAGAGACCCAGTACTTC.

This clonotype was counted ten times or more. The V and J genes are TRBV11-2 and TRBJ2-3, with D possibly being TRBD1 (6 bases). Germline CDR1 and CDR2: SGHAT and FQNNGV. This CDR3 is 14 amino acids long. V was cut by 4 bases and J by 0 bases, with 8 bases left in between. CDR3 protein: CASSWTASTDTQYF. CDR3 nucleotide sequence: TGTGCCAGCAGCTGGACAGCTAGCACAGATACGCAGTATTTT.

This clonotype has a count of ten or more. This sequence joins TRBV7-2 and TRBJ2-1; D is possibly TRBD2 (7 bases). This CDR3 spans 13 amino acids. CDR1 is SGHTA, CDR2 FQGNSA, per germline. The V and J ends lost 10 bases and 7 bases respectively, with 17 bases between them. DNA of the CDR3: TGTGCCACCCAGCTTAAGGGGGGGAATGAGCAGTTCTTC. It codes for CATQLKGGNEQFF. The whole variable domain, filled in from reference TRBV7-2 and TRBJ2-1, reads GAGVSQSPSNKVTEKGKDVELRCDPISGHTALYWYRQSLGQGLEFLIYFQGNSAPDKSGLPSDRFSAERTGGSVSTLTIQRTQQEDSAVYLCATQLKGGNEQFFGPGTRLTVL.

The rearrangement joins TRBV20-1 to TRBJ1-1; D is unresolved. Between the trimmed V and J ends, which lost 3 bases and 2 bases, there was a span of 10 bases. This CDR3 has 13 residues. CDR1 DFQATT and CDR2 SNEGSKA come from the germline V gene (reference sequence). The CDR3 DNA reads as TGCAGTGCTAGTAATAGCTTAAACACTGAAGCTTTCTTT. Translated: CSASNSLNTEAFF.

The chain carries TRBV7-2 and TRBJ2-2; D is perhaps TRBD1 or TRBD2 (6 bases each). The CDR3 contains 15 residues. CDR1 and CDR2 from the germline V gene are SGHTA and FQGNSA. V lost 5 bases, J lost 4 bases, and 14 bases lay in between. This CDR3 reads CASSRGQGGTGELFF. CDR3 DNA sequence: TGTGCCAGCAGCCGGGGGCAGGGCGGCACCGGGGAGCTGTTTTTT.

This clonotype was seen more than once but under ten times. The rearrangement links TRBV4-3 to TRBJ1-2; no clear D. The CDR3 sequence is 15 residues long. V lost 1 base, J lost 8 bases, and 17 bases lay in between. Germline CDR1 is LGHNA and CDR2 is YSLEER. The DNA of the CDR3 is TGCGCCAGCAGCCAAGGCACCGACCAGGTCAGGGGCTACACCTTC. Translation gives CASSQGTDQVRGYTF.

The chain uses TRBV4-1 and TRBJ1-2; D is unclear. The CDR3 extends over 15 amino acids. Germline assignment: CDR1 MGHRA and CDR2 YSYEKL. Between the trimmed V and J ends, which lost 8 bases and 4 bases, there was a span of 20 bases. For the CDR3, the DNA is TGCGCCAGCGCCGGTGGGCTCCGGACGATCTATGGCTACACCTTC. The encoded protein is CASAGGLRTIYGYTF.

A few counts support this clonotype. The chain is built from TRBV5-1 and TRBJ2-3; D gene unclear. This CDR3 has 13 amino acids. V was pared by 0 bases and J by 7 bases, with 9 bases between. Looked up from germline, CDR1 is SGHRS and CDR2 is YFSETQ. Here the CDR3 reads CASSLAARNTQYF. CDR3 nucleotide sequence: TGCGCCAGCAGCTTGGCCGCGAGAAATACGCAGTATTTT.

V is TRBV6-6 and J is TRBJ1-5, with D tentatively TRBD1 (5 bases). Trimming took 10 bases from V and 4 from J, leaving 14 bases between them. Per germline, CDR1 MNHNY and CDR2 SVGAGI (reference sequence). The length of the CDR3 is 13 residues. The CDR3 bases are TGTGCCACCCGGGACTTGGTAAATCAGCCCCAGCATTTT. This gives the protein CATRDLVNQPQHF.

V is TRBV18 and J is TRBJ1-2, with 7 bases fitting TRBD1. Germline CDR1 reads KGHSH; CDR2 reads LQKENI. The trim removed 2 bases at V and 2 bases at J, leaving 5 bases unmatched. This CDR3 has 15 residues. CDR3 DNA: TGTGCCAGCTCACCATCCCCGGACAGGAACTATGGCTACACCTTC. This codes for CASSPSPDRNYGYTF.

The rearrangement links TRBV2 to TRBJ2-1, with no clear D. Trimming took off 4 bases at V and 0 bases at J, with 10 bases between the two ends. The CDR3 sequence is 15 residues long. CDR1 is SNHLY and CDR2 is FYNNEI in the germline V gene. CDR3 sequence: CASSAATSSYNEQFF. In nucleotides, the CDR3 is TGTGCCAGCAGTGCGGCCACGAGCTCCTACAATGAGCAGTTCTTC.

In its sample, this clonotype was seen a few times. The genes are TRBV6-5 and TRBJ2-7; D perhaps matches TRBD2 (5 bases). The germline V gene has CDR1 MNHEY and CDR2 SVGAGI. This CDR3 is 13 amino acids long. V lost 3 bases to trimming and J lost 5 bases, with 11 bases between them. Here the CDR3 reads CASSYTPRDEQYF. The CDR3 nucleotides read TGTGCCAGCAGTTATACCCCGCGGGACGAGCAGTACTTC.

This clonotype has a handful of counts. This chain links TRBV23-1 with TRBJ2-7; the D is unclear. TRBV23-1 qualifies as an ORF whose function is uncertain. V dropped 4 bases and J dropped 1 base, with 8 bases sitting between them. The CDR3 runs to 13 residues. The CDR3 DNA reads as TGCGCCAGCAGTCTCCCCACTTCCTACGAGCAGTACTTC. Its protein product is CASSLPTSYEQYF.